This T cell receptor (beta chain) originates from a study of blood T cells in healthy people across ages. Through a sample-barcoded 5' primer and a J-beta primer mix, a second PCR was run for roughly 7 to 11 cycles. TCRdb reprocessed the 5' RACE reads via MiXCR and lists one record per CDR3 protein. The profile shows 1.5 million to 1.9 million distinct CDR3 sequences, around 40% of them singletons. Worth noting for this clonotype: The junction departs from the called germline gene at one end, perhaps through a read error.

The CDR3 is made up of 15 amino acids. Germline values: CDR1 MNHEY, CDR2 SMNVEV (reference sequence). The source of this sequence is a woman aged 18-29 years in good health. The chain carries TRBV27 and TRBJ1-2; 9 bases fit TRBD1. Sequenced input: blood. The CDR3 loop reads CASSGGGQGDYGYTF. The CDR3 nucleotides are TGTGCCAGCAGTGGGGGGGGACAGGGCGACTATGGTTACACCTTC.